This T cell receptor beta chain was sequenced during a study of T cell responses to AZD1222 COVID-19 vaccine. Only one count was recorded for this clone. Other DNA sequences in the same sample also yield this CDR3. Assay: immunoSEQ multiplex PCR; the TCRdb copy retains only in-frame clones and omits some. Of about 110,000 clones listed, just under 90% are singletons. The receptor's source is an adult in good health. The sequenced sample was peripheral blood, obtained on day 0 of AZD1222 vaccination.

The CDR3 sequence: CSVETGGTEAFF. DNA for the CDR3: TGCAGCGTTGAAACAGGGGGCACTGAAGCTTTCTTT. This chain joins TRBV29-1 and TRBJ1-1; 8 bases match TRBD1. The CDR3 is made up of 12 amino acids. Germline values: CDR1 SQVTM, CDR2 ANQGSEA. V gave up 2 bases and J gave up 4 bases; unmatched junction bases: 0.